The sample holds a few counts of the clone carrying this TCR beta chain. TCRbeta library preparation incorporated unique molecular identifiers. TCRdb itself ran the PCR reads through MiXCR, one entry per CDR3 protein. The sample carries over 200,000 distinct CDR3 sequences, approximately 10% recorded once. The sample comes from a study of T-cell reconstitution after alpha-beta-depleted transplantation in children. The CDR3 loop spans 15 amino acids. With V trimmed by 6 bases and J by 2 bases, 10 bases remained unmatched. Germline CDR1 SGHRS, CDR2 YFSETQ. The starting material was PBMCs from the stem cell graft donor, obtained from the stem cell graft. This chain connects TRBV5-1 to TRBJ2-7; TRBD1 agrees at 8 bases. The sequence was obtained from a human donor who donated a stem cell graft to a child with acute lymphoblastic leukemia. The CDR3 reads CASNPGRGLPYEQYF. DNA for the CDR3: TGCGCCAGCAACCCTGGCAGGGGGCTCCCCTACGAGCAGTACTTC.